The sequence of this T cell receptor (beta chain) was determined in a study of CD4 T cells in relation to SARS-CoV-2 and coronaviruses (dated by TCRdb to about 2021). Regarding the research as a whole: The ViraFEST assay cultured PBMCs with antigen for nine to eleven days, then sequenced TCR beta CDR3s to find antigen-specific clonal expansions. The negative reference condition was either a culture with an HIV-1 Nef peptide pool or a culture with no peptide. Patient-derived lymphoblastoid cell lines were used to map the HLA restriction of shared crossreactive spike epitopes. At the level of individual TCR clonotypes, the study measured memory CD4+ T cell crossreactivity between SARS-CoV-2 spike protein and common cold coronavirus spike proteins. The Adaptive Biotechnologies TCR-sequencing kit was used to sequence samples from a few pre-COVID donors and the naive versus memory experiments, while other data came from Illumina-based sequencing. Expansion assays from other donors in the study were sequenced with a different, Illumina-based TCR-beta assay. Study-wide findings and limitations: Crossreactivity analysis centred on spike protein, so crossreactivity against other viral proteins was not assessed. The study was limited by small numbers of patients and tested TCRs. Compared with monoreactive clones, crossreactive clones had significantly weaker SARS-CoV-2-driven expansion, a result consistent with antigenic imprinting. Because no donor provided both pre-pandemic and post-infection samples, tracing the source of pre-existing responses was limited. In approximately 65% of donors, memory CD4+ clonotypes turned up that crossrecognized SARS-CoV-2 and at least one common cold coronavirus spike.

CD4+ T cells from unexposed donors were collected before the COVID-19 pandemic (2011-2018). Following 10 days of culture, the EasySep CD4+ T cell isolation kit was used to isolate CD4+ T cells. As cell numbers permitted, CD4+ T cells from unexposed donors were tested for reactivity to SARS-CoV-2 S and N and to four common cold coronavirus spike pools. PBMCs were cultured at two million per well in IMDM supplemented with approximately 5% human AB serum and 9 to 10 IU/ml IL-2. Half of the culture medium was replaced with fresh IL-2-containing medium on days 3 and 7. Each peptide culture condition was generally run in triplicate replicate wells. The leukapheresis product used for the unexposed donors was purchased from a commercial source. Ficoll-Paque PLUS gradient centrifugation was used to isolate PBMCs from either whole blood or leukapheresis product. PBMCs were either cryopreserved at -140 degrees C or used fresh in the expansion assay. The QIAamp Micro DNA Kit was used to extract genomic DNA from the CD4+ T cells.

The library was made by the immunoSEQ multiplex PCR assay. In the paper's pipeline: During preprocessing, nonproductive sequences were removed, as were CDR3s that did not start with C, did not end with F or W, or were shorter than 7 amino acids. Antigen-specific clonotypes were called with the MANAFEST web app on the basis of expansion relative to the reference and to other culture wells. A clone was considered positive if significant expansion relative to the reference culture was observed in 2 of 3 replicate wells at an FDR below 0.05. To be called positive, a clone also had to show significant expansion compared with every other tandem well and an odds ratio greater than 5. CDR3 homology was measured as pairwise Levenshtein distance, computed with the stringdist R package after trimming three terminal residues from each end. The immuneACCESS repertoire file appears here via TCRdb, limited to in-frame rearrangements. These files lack a portion of the clones; in checked studies, under half of the deficit traces to unresolved V genes, and the cause of the others is not known. V and J calls and clone size come straight from that table; D and trimming were deduced from the DNA. The sample table lists 15,000 to 20,000 clones, around four fifths of them with a count of one. The top ten constitute more than 15% of the sample.

V loses 2 bases at its end and J loses 7 bases; junction bases beyond the gene matches: 5. Spanning cysteine to phenylalanine, the CDR3 consists of 16 amino acids. Only the CDR3 part of the read is kept: 48 bases, read in frame from the first base. Via the germline V gene (reference sequence), CDR1 is MNHNY and CDR2 SVGAGI. With regard to this clone: Its target antigen remains unknown. No qualities accompany the bases; no much larger clone lies one base away.

Sample: CD4+ T cells from PBMCs, cultured in vitro. In this chain, TRBV6-6 is recombined with TRBJ2-2; 12 central bases correspond to TRBD1. This sequence originates from a human donor in good health. The nucleotide sequence reads TGTGCCAGCAGTTACGGGACAGGGGGCAGTGGCGGGGAGCTGTTTTTT. The translation is CASSYGTGGSGGELFF.